This T cell receptor beta chain came from a study of T cell responses to AZD1222 COVID-19 vaccine. Whole-study context: Investigators merged groups given second doses at roughly 4 or roughly 12 weeks. Findings and limits, study-wide: Spike-specific TCR breadth rose after two AZD1222 doses, and depth rose as well. Clonal diversity was possibly underestimated, and white British individuals and females predominated among donors.

CDR3 length: 13 residues. Germline loops: CDR1 SEHNR, CDR2 FQNEAQ (reference sequence). With 7 bases clipped from V and 4 bases from J, the junction kept 4 bases outside the gene matches. The method was immunoSEQ multiplex PCR; TCRdb's version includes in-frame clones alone and lacks a portion of them. The data contain about 85,000 clones, around 85% of them singletons. With regard to this clone: Its antigen is undetermined.

The V gene is TRBV7-9, the J gene TRBJ1-3; 7 nucleotides align to TRBD1. The clonotype comes from an adult in good health. Sequenced material: peripheral blood, taken on day 0 of AZD1222 vaccination. The CDR3 region is CASKTGYGNTIYF. CDR3 nucleotide sequence: TGTGCCAGCAAGACAGGGTACGGAAACACCATATATTTT.